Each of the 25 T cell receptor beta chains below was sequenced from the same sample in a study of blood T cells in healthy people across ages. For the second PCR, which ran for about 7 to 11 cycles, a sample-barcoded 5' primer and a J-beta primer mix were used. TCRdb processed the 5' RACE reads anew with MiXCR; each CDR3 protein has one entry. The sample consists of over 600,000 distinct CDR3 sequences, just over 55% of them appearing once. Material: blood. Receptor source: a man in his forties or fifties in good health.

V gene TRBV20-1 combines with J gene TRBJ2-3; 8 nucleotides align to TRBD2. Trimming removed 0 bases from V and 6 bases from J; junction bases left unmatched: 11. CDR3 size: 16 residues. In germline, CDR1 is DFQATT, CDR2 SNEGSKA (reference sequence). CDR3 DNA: TGCAGTGCTAGAGACAGTGGGCGGGGGGCAGAGGATACGCAGTATTTT. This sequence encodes CSARDSGRGAEDTQYF.

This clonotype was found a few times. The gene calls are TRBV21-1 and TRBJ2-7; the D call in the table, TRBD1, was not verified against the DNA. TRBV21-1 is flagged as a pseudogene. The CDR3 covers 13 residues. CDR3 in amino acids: CASSKIRGIKQYF. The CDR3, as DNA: TGTGCCAGCAGCAAAATTAGGGGAATCAAGCAGTACTTC.

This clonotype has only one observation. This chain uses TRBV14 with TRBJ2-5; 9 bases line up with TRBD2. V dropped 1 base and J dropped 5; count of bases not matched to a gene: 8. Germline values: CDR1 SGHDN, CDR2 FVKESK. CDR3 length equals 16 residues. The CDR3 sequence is CASSQGTSGRLETQYF. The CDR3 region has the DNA TGTGCCAGCAGCCAAGGAACCAGCGGGAGGTTGGAGACCCAGTACTTC.

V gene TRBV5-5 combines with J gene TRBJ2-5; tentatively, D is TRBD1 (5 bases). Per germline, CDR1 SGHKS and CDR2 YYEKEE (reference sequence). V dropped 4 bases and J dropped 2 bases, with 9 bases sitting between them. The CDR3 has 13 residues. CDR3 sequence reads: CASSMTAQETQYF. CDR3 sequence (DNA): TGTGCCAGCAGCATGACAGCTCAAGAGACCCAGTACTTC.

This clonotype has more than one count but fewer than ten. In nucleotides, the CDR3 is TGTGCCAGCAGTGTTGTTGATTCTGCGAACGGGCAGTACTTC. This translates into CASSVVDSANGQYF. J is TRBJ2-7 and V is TRBV27; D not certain. The CDR3 sequence is 14 residues long. Deletions cut 5 bases from V and 9 bases from J, with 20 bases between. The germline V gene encodes CDR1 MNHEY and CDR2 SMNVEV (reference sequence).

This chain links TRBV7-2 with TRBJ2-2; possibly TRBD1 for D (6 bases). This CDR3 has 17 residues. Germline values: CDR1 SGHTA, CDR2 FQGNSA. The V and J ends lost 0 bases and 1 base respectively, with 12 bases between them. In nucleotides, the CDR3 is TGTGCCAGCAGCTTAGCGGGGGCAGGACTGAACACCGGGGAGCTGTTTTTT. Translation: CASSLAGAGLNTGELFF.

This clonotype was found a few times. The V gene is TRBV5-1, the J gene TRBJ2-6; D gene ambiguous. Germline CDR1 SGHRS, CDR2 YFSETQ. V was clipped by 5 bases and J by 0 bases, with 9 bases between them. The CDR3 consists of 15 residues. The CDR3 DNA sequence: TGCGCCAGCAGTCTTCAGAACTCTGGGGCCAACGTCCTGACTTTC. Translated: CASSLQNSGANVLTF.

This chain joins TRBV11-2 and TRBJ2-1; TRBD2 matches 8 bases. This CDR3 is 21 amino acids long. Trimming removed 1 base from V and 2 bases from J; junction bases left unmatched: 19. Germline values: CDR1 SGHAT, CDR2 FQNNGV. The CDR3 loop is CASSLGGSTSARVGPYNEQFF. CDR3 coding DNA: TGTGCCAGCAGCTTAGGAGGGTCGACTAGCGCACGGGTGGGACCCTACAATGAGCAGTTCTTC.

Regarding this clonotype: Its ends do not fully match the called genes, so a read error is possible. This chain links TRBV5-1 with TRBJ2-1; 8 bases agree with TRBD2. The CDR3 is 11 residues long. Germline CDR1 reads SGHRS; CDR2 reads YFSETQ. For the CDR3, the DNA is TGCACCAGCAGCGGGGGTGGTGAGCAGTTCTTC. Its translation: CTSSGGGEQFF.

The chain's CDR3 is CSARWWRVYNEQFF. In DNA, the CDR3 is TGCAGTGCTAGATGGTGGAGGGTCTACAATGAGCAGTTCTTC. The chain is built from TRBV20-1 and TRBJ2-1; D might be TRBD2 (6 bases). Trimming removed 2 bases at V and 3 bases at J, with 11 bases between. The germline gives CDR1 DFQATT, CDR2 SNEGSKA (reference sequence). CDR3 length: 14 residues.

In nucleotides, the CDR3 is TGTGCCAGTAGTATCGCAACCTCGGGTGAACAGCCCCAGCATTTT. Its protein is CASSIATSGEQPQHF. The gene calls are TRBV19 and TRBJ1-5; no definite D call. There are 15 residues in the CDR3. The ends were cut back, 3 bases at V and 7 bases at J, with 16 bases in the middle. Germline V gene lookup returns CDR1 LNHDA and CDR2 SQIVND (reference sequence).

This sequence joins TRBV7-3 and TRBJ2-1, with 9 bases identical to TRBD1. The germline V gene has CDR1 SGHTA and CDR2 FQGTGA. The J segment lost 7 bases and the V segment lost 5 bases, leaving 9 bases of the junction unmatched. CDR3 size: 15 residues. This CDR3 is CASSTGTGKENEQFF. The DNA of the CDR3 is TGTGCCAGCAGCACAGGGACAGGGAAAGAAAATGAGCAGTTCTTC.

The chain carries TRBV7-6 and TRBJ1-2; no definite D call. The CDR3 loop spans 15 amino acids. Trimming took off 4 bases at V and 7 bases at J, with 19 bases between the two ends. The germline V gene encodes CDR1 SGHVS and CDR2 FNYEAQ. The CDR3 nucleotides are TGTGCCAGCAGCTCCGTACTTGTGTGGGAGGGTGGCTACACCTTC. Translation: CASSSVLVWEGGYTF.

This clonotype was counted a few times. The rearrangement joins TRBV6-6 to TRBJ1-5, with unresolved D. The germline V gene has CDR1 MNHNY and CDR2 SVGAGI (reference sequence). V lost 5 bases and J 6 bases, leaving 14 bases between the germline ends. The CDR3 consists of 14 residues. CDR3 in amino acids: CASSQVRVGQPQHF. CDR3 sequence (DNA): TGTGCCAGCAGTCAGGTACGCGTTGGTCAGCCCCAGCATTTT.

The DNA for the CDR3 is TGTGCCAGCAGTACCCCAATACTCTTGTACAATGAGCAGTTCTTC. It codes for CASSTPILLYNEQFF. V usage is TRBV7-9 and J usage is TRBJ2-1; D not resolved. Trimming removed 6 bases at V and 4 bases at J, with 16 bases between. The CDR3 extends over 15 amino acids. In germline, CDR1 is SEHNR, CDR2 FQNEAQ (reference sequence).

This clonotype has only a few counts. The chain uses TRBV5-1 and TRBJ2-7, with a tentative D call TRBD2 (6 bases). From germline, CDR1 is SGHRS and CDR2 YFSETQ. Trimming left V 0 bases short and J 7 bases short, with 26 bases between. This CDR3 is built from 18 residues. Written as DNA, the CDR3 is TGCGCCAGCAGCTTGGGGGCGCGGATACTAGCTCAAGGCAGTGAGCAGTACTTC. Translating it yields CASSLGARILAQGSEQYF.

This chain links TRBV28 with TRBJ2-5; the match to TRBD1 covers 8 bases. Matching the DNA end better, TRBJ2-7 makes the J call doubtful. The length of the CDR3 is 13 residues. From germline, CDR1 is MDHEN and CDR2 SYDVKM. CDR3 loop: CASRDRVTYEQYF. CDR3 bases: TGTGCCAGCAGGGACAGGGTTACCTACGAGCAGTACTTC.

The CDR3 sequence: CSARAGEATDTQYF. CDR3 sequence (DNA): TGCAGTGCTAGAGCGGGGGAAGCCACAGATACGCAGTATTTT. The J gene is TRBJ2-3, the V gene TRBV20-1, with TRBD2 as a possible D gene (6 bases). Germline V CDR1 and CDR2: DFQATT, SNEGSKA (reference sequence). The CDR3 runs to 14 residues. Trimming pared 1 base from V and 2 bases from J, leaving 10 bases between.

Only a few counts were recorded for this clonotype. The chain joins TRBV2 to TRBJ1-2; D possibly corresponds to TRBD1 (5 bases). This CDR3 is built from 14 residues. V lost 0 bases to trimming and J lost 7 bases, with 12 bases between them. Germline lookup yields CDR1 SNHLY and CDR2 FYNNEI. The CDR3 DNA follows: TGTGCCAGCAGTGAAGCGCAGTGGGGGAGTGGCTACACCTTC. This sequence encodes CASSEAQWGSGYTF.

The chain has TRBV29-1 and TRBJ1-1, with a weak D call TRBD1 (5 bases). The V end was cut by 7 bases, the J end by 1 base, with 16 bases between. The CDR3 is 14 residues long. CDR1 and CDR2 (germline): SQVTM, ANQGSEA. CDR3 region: CSAERRGSNTEAFF. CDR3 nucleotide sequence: TGCAGCGCCGAGAGGAGGGGATCGAACACTGAAGCTTTCTTT.

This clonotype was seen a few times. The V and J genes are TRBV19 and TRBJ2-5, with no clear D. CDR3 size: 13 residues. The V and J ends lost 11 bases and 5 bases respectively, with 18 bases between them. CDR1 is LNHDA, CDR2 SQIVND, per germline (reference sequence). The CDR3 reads CAANRVPGETQYF. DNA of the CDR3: TGTGCCGCTAATCGGGTCCCCGGGGAGACCCAGTACTTC.

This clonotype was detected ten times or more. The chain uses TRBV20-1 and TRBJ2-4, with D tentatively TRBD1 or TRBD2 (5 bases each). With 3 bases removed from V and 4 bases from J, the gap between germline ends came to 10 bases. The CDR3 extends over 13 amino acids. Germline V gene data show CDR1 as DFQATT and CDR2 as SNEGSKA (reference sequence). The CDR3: CSARWDGKNIQYF. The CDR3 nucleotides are TGCAGTGCTAGGTGGGACGGAAAAAACATTCAGTACTTC.

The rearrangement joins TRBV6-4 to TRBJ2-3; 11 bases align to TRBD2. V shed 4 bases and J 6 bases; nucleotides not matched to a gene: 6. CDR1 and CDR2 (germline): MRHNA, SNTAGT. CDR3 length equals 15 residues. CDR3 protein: CASSASSGRTDTQYF. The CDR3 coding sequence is TGTGCCAGCAGTGCCTCTAGCGGGAGGACTGATACGCAGTATTTT.

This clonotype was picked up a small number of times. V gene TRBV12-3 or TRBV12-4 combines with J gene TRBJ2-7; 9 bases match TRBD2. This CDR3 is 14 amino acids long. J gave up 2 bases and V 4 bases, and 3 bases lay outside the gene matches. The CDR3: CASSSPSGAYEQYF. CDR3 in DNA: TGTGCCAGCAGTTCCCCTAGCGGGGCCTACGAGCAGTACTTC.

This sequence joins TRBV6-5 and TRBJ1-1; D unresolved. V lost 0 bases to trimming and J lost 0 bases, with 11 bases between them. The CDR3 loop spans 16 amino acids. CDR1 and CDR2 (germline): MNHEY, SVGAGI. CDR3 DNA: TGTGCCAGCAGTTACTCCGGCGGTAGAATGAACACTGAAGCTTTCTTT. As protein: CASSYSGGRMNTEAFF.